This T cell receptor (beta chain) was observed in a study of radiation and T cells in renal cell carcinoma. The table lists this clone with a few counts. Its antigen is unknown. The study's findings and limits: Without pretreatment biopsies, baseline tumor clonotype presence was undetermined.

CDR3 length equals 16 residues. Trimming removed 3 bases from V and 1 base from J, with 15 bases in between. Germline lookup yields CDR1 MDHEN and CDR2 SYDVKM. As to time point: baseline pretreatment blood. Stated treatment: 15 Gy SBRT to primary tumor, nephrectomy 4 weeks later. This renal cell carcinoma was of the clear cell type. The repertoire was sequenced with immunoSEQ multiplex PCR; TCRdb's copy has only in-frame clones and lacks some. The profile shows about 91,000 clones, 82% of them singletons. The specimen comprised blood, sampled from a patient whose treatment included radiotherapy and nephrectomy. The receptor was isolated from a man in his fifties or sixties with renal cell carcinoma. The J gene is TRBJ2-5, the V gene TRBV28, with D maybe TRBD2 (5 bases). CDR3 in DNA: TGTGCCAGCAGTTTTTGGGTGGGTAGCGCCCAAGAGACCCAGTACTTC. The encoded protein is CASSFWVGSAQETQYF.